The clone carrying this T cell receptor (beta chain) was seen a few times. Its target is not known. This sample is part of a study of naive and memory T cell subsets. Whole-study results and caveats: TCR counts from RNA may reflect activation-linked expression changes. Possibly reflecting memory cells re-expressing CD45RA, a few larger clonotypes occurred in naive repertoires, especially CD8.

After CD4 positive bead selection, the CD4-negative fraction gave CD8 T cells. The V end was cut by 4 bases, the J end by 6 bases, with 10 bases between. CDR1 SQVTM and CDR2 ANQGSEA come from the germline V gene. This CDR3 contains 11 residues. An equimolar mix of two oligonucleotides served as the beta constant-region primer for TRBC1 and TRBC2. The ligated cDNA underwent four PCR rounds using SP2 and nested alpha and beta constant-region primers. Ligation attached a single-stranded oligonucleotide with a 12-nucleotide UMI and the SP2 primer to the cDNA 3' end. TCRdb analysed the UMI-ligation and nested PCR reads with MiXCR anew, one entry per CDR3 protein. The sample yields around 140,000 distinct CDR3 sequences, roughly 22% seen once.

The sample was naive CD4+ T cells from blood. The genes are TRBV29-1 and TRBJ2-7; unclear D gene. The TCR originated in a human donor in good health. In DNA form, the CDR3 reads TGCAGCGTTGTACGAGCAACCGAGCAGTACTTC. It encodes CSVVRATEQYF.